This T cell receptor beta chain was sequenced during a study of shared clonotypes between healthy human individuals. Sequencing used immunoSEQ multiplex PCR; TCRdb keeps in-frame clones, though not all of them. The sample holds approximately 320,000 clones, roughly 70% seen once. This clone was detected only a few times. Germline lookup yields CDR1 SGHVS and CDR2 FNYEAQ. The CDR3 spans 13 residues. Deletions cut 5 bases from V and 4 bases from J, with 9 bases between. The source is a man aged 25 to 40 in good health. This chain links TRBV7-6 with TRBJ2-4; D perhaps matches TRBD1 (6 bases). The sample was memory CD4+ T cells sorted from blood. Subset in this sample: CD45RA-negative fraction. CDR3 bases: TGTGCCAGCAGCCCAGGACAGAAAAACATTCAGTACTTC. Its protein product is CASSPGQKNIQYF.